This T cell receptor beta chain came from a study of chemoradiotherapy in HPV16-positive cancers. Clones were sequenced by immunoSEQ multiplex PCR, and TCRdb holds only the in-frame ones, with some missing. Here the sample spans 15,000 or so clones, around 70% being singletons. Per germline, CDR1 SGHTA and CDR2 FQGNSA. The V gene lost 3 bases and the J gene lost 0 bases, with 9 bases spanning the gap. The CDR3 extends over 14 amino acids. This rearrangement joins TRBV7-2 to TRBJ2-7; no clear D. This clonotype originated in a human donor with HPV-associated anogenital cancer. The material was obtained from a patient who underwent chemoradiotherapy. CDR3 coding DNA: TGTGCCAGCAGCTTGGACGACGCCTCCTACGAGCAGTACTTC. This codes for CASSLDDASYEQYF. Full variable domain (remainder filled in from reference TRBV7-2 and TRBJ2-7): GAGVSQSPSNKVTEKGKDVELRCDPISGHTALYWYRQSLGQGLEFLIYFQGNSAPDKSGLPSDRFSAERTGGSVSTLTIQRTQQEDSAVYLCASSLDDASYEQYFGPGTRLTVT.